This T cell receptor beta chain is from a study of T cell responses to AZD1222 COVID-19 vaccine. Study-wide findings and caveats: Spike-specific TCR breadth rose after two AZD1222 doses, and depth rose as well. Mostly white British, mostly female donors; authors suggested clonal diversity may be underestimated. Researchers report vaccine-associated CD4 TCRs spanning spike, with dominance at 160-218 and 743-854.

The V end was cut by 2 bases, the J end by 7 bases, with 3 bases between. The CDR3 runs to 11 residues. Germline CDR1 reads MNHEY; CDR2 reads SVGAGI. Sequencing used immunoSEQ multiplex PCR; TCRdb keeps in-frame clones, though not all of them. Here the sample spans about 18,000 clones, roughly 91% being singletons. Analysis merged second doses at about 4 or about 12 weeks. On this clone itself: Its antigen is undetermined.

This receptor was taken from an adult who received the AZD1222 COVID-19 vaccine. The J gene is TRBJ2-1, the V gene TRBV6-5; D gene uncertain. This specimen was peripheral blood, taken 28 days after the second AZD1222 dose. CDR3 residues: CASSYRNEQFF. Here the CDR3 DNA reads TGTGCCAGCAGTTACCGAAATGAGCAGTTCTTC.